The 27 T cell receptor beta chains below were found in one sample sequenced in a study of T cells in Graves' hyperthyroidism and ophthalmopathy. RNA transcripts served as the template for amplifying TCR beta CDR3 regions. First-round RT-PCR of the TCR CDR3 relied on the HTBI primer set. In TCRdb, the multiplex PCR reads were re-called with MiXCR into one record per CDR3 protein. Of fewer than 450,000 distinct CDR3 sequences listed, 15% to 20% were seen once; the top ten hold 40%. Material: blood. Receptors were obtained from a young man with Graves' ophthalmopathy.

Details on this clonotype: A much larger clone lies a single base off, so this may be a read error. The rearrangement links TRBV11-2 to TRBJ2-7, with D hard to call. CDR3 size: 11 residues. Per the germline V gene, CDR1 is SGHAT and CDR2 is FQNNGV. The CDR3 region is CASSLSCEQYF. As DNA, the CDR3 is TGTGCCAGCAGCCTCTCCTGCGAGCAGTACTTC.

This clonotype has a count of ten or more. CDR3: CASLPQGTSTDTQYF. In DNA, the CDR3 is TGTGCCAGCCTCCCCCAGGGGACAAGCACAGATACGCAGTATTTT. V usage is TRBV7-9 and J usage is TRBJ2-3, with a possible D match to TRBD1 (6 bases). CDR1 SEHNR and CDR2 FQNEAQ come from the germline V gene (reference sequence). The CDR3 contains 15 residues. V was cut by 8 bases and J by 0 bases, with 15 bases left in between.

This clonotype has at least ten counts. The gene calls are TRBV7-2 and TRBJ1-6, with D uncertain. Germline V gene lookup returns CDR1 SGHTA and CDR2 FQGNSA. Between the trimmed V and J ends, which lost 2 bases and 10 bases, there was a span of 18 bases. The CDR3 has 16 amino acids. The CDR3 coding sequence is TGTGCCAGCAGCTTATCTCCGGCGCAGAATGTGTCACCCCTCCACTTT. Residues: CASSLSPAQNVSPLHF.

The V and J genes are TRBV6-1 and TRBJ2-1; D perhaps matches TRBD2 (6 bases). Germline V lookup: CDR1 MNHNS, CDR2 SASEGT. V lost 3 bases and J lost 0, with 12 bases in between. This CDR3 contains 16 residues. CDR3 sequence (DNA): TGTGCCAGCAGTGAGAGGGCGGGGAGCTCCTACAATGAGCAGTTCTTC. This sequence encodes CASSERAGSSYNEQFF.

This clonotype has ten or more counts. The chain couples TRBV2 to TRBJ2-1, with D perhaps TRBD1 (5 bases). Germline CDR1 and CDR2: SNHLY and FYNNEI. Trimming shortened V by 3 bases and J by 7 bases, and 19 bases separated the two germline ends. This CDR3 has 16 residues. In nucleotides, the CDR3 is TGTGCCAGCAGTGATCGGTCAGGGCCCCCAATGAATGAGCAGTTCTTC. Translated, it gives CASSDRSGPPMNEQFF.

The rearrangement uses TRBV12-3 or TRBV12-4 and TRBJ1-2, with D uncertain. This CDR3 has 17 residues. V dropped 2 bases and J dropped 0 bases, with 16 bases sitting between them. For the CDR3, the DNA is TGTGCCAGCAGTTTACTTGCGACTATTCGAGCTAACTATGGCTACACCTTC. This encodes CASSLLATIRANYGYTF.

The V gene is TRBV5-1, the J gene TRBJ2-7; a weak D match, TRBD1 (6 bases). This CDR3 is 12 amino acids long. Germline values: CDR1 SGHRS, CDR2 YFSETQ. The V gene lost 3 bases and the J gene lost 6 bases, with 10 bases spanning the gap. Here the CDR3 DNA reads TGCGCCAGCAGCTGGAGCAGGGGCGAGCAGTACTTC. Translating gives CASSWSRGEQYF.

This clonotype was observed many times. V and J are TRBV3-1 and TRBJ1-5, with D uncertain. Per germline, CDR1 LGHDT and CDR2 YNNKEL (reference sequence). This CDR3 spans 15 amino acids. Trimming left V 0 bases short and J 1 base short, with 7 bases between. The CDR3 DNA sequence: TGTGCCAGCAGCCAAGATTTAGTCAGCAATCAGCCCCAGCATTTT. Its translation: CASSQDLVSNQPQHF.

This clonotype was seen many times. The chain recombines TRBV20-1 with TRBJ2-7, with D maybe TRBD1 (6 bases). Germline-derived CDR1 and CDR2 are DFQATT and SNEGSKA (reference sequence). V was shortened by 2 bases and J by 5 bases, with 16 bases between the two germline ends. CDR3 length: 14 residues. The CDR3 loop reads CSARPTGPFHEQYF. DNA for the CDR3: TGCAGTGCTAGACCCACAGGGCCATTCCACGAGCAGTACTTC.

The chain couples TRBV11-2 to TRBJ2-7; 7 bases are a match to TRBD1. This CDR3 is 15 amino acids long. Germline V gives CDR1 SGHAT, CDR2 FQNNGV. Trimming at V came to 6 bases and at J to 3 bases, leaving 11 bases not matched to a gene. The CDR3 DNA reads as TGTGCCAGCAGGACAACCTCACAGGGGAACTACGAGCAGTACTTC. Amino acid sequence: CASRTTSQGNYEQYF.

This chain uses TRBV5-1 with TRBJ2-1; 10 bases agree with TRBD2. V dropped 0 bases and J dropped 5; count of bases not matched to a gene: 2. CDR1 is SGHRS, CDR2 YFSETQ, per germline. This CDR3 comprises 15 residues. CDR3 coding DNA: TGCGCCAGCAGCTTGGTACTAGCGGGGAACAATGAGCAGTTCTTC. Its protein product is CASSLVLAGNNEQFF.

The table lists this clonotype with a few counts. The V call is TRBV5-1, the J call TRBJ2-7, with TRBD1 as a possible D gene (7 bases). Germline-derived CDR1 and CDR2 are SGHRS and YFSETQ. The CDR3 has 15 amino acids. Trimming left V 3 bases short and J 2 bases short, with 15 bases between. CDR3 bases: TGCGCCAGCAGCTCCAGGACAGGAGGGGCCTACGAGCAGTACTTC. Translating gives CASSSRTGGAYEQYF. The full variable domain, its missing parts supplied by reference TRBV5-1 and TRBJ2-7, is KAGVTQTPRYLIKTRGQQVTLSCSPISGHRSVSWYQQTPGQGLQFLFEYFSETQRNKGNFPGRFSGRQFSNSRSEMNVSTLELGDSALYLCASSSRTGGAYEQYFGPGTRLTVT.

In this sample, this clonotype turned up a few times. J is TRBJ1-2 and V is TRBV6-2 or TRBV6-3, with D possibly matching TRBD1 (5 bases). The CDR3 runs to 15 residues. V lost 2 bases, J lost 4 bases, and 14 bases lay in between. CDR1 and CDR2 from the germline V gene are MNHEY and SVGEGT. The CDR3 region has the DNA TGTGCCAGCAGTTACCAGGGACCCCCAGGCTATGGCTACACCTTC. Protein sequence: CASSYQGPPGYGYTF.

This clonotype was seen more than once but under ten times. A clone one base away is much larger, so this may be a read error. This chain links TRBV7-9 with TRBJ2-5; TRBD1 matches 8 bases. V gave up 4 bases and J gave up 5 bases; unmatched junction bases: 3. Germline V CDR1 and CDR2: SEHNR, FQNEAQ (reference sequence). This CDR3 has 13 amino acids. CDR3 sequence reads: CASSWTGRETQYF. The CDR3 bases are TGTGCCAGCAGCTGGACAGGGAGGGAGACCCAGTACTTC.

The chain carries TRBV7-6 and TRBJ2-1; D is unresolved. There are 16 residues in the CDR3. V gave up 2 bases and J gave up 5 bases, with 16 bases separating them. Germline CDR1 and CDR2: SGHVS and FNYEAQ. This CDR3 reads CASSLNVRGWHNEQFF. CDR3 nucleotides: TGTGCCAGCAGCTTAAATGTAAGAGGCTGGCACAATGAGCAGTTCTTC.

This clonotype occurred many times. CDR3 DNA: TGTGCCAGCAGCTCAACCGGGACAGGGACCCACGAGCAGTACTTC. Its translation: CASSSTGTGTHEQYF. This chain links TRBV7-9 with TRBJ2-7; 9 positions match TRBD1. This CDR3 has 15 amino acids. V trimming: 4 bases; J trimming: 5 bases; junction bases outside the gene matches: 9. Germline V gives CDR1 SEHNR, CDR2 FQNEAQ (reference sequence).

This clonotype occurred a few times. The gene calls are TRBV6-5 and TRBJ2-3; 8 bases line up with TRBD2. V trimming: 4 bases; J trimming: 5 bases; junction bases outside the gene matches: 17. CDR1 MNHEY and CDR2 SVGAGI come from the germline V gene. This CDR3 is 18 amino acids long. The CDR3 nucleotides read TGTGCCAGCAGTTTGAATCCACCGGGGGGGGCCTTTGGAGATACGCAGTATTTT. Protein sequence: CASSLNPPGGAFGDTQYF.

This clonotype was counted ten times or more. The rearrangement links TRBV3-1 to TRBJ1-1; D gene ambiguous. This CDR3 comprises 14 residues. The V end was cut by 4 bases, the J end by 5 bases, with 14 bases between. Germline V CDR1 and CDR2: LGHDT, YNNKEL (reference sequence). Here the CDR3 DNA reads TGTGCCAGCAGCCCCCCCATTGGAAGAACTGAAGCTTTCTTT. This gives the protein CASSPPIGRTEAFF. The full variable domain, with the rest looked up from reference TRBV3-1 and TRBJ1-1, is DTAVSQTPKYLVTQMGNDKSIKCEQNLGHDTMYWYKQDSKKFLKIMFSYNNKELIINETVPNRFSPKSPDKAHLNLHINSLELGDSAVYFCASSPPIGRTEAFFGQGTRLTVV.

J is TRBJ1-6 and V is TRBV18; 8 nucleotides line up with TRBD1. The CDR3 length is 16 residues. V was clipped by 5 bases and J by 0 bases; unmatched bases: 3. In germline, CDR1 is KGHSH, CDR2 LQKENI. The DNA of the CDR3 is TGTGCCAGCTCAGTCACAGGGGGCTCCTATAATTCACCCCTCCACTTT. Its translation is CASSVTGGSYNSPLHF.

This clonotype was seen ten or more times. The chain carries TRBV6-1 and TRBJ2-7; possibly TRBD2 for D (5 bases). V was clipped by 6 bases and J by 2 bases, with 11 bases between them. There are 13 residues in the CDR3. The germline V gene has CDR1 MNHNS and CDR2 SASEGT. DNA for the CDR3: TGTGCCAGCAGAGCCGGGGAGCCCTACGAGCAGTACTTC. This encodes CASRAGEPYEQYF.

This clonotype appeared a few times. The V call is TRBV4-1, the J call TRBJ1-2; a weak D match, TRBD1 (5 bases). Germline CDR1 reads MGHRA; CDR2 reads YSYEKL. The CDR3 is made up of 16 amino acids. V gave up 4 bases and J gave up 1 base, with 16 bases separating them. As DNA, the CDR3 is TGCGCCAGCAGCCCGGGACCCCAGGGTGGTAACTATGGCTACACCTTC. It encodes CASSPGPQGGNYGYTF.

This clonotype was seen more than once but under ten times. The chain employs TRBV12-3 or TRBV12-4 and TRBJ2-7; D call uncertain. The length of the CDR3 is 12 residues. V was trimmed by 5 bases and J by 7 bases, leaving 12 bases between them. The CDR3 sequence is CASSTSQGEQYF. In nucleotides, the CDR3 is TGTGCCAGCAGTACTTCCCAAGGGGAGCAGTACTTC.

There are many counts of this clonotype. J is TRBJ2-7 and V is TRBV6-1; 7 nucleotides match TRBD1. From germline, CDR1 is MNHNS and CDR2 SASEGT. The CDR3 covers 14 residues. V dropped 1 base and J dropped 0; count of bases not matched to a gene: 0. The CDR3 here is CASSEGDSSYEQYF. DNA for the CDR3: TGTGCCAGCAGTGAAGGGGACAGCTCCTACGAGCAGTACTTC.

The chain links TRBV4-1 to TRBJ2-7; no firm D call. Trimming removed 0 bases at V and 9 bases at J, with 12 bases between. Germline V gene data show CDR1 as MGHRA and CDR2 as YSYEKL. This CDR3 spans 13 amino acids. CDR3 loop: CASSQDPMGGQYF. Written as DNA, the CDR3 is TGCGCCAGCAGCCAAGATCCGATGGGCGGGCAGTACTTC.

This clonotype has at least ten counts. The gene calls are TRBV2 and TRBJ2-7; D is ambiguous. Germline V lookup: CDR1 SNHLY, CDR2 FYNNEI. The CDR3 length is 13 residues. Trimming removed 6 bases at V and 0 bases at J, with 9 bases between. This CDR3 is CASSLDVSYEQYF. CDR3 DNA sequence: TGTGCCAGCAGCTTGGACGTCTCCTACGAGCAGTACTTC.

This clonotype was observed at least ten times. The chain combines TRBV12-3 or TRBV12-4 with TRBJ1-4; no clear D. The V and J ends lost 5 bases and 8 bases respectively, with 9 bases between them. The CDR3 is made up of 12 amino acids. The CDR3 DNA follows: TGTGCCAGCAGTCCAAGCCTAGAAAAACTGTTTTTT. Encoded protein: CASSPSLEKLFF.

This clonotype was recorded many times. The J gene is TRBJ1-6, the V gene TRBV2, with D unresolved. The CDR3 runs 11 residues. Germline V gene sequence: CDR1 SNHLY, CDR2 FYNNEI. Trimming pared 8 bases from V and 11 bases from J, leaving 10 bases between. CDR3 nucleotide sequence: TGTGCCAGCGGTATTCTACCACCCCTCCACTTT. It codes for CASGILPPLHF.